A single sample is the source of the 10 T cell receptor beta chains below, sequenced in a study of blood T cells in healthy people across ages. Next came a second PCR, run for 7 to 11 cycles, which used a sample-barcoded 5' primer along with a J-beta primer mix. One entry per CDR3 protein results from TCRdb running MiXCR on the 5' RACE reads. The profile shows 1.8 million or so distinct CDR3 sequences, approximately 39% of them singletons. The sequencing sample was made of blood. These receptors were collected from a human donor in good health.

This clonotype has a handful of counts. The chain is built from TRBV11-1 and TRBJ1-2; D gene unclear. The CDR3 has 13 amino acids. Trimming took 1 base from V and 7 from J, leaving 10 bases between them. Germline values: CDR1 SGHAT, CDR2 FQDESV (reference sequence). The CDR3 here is CASSLGGEPGYTF. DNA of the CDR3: TGTGCCAGCAGCTTAGGTGGGGAGCCTGGCTACACCTTC.

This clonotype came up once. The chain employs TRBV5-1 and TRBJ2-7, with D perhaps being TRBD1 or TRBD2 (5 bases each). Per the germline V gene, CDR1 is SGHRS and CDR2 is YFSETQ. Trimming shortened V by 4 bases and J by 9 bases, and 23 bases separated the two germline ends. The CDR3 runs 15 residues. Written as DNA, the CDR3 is TGCGCCAGCAGCCCCCAGGGTGAGGGGATCGGCGGGCAGTACTTC. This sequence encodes CASSPQGEGIGGQYF. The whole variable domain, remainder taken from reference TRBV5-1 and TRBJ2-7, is KAGVTQTPRYLIKTRGQQVTLSCSPISGHRSVSWYQQTPGQGLQFLFEYFSETQRNKGNFPGRFSGRQFSNSRSEMNVSTLELGDSALYLCASSPQGEGIGGQYFGPGTRLTVT.

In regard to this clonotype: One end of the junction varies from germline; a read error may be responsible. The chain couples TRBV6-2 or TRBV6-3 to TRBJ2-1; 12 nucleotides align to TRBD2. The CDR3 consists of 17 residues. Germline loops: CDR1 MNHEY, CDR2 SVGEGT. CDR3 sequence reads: CASSWPLAGGPGNEQFF. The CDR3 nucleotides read TGTGCCAGTAGTTGGCCCCTAGCGGGGGGGCCCGGTAATGAGCAGTTCTTC.

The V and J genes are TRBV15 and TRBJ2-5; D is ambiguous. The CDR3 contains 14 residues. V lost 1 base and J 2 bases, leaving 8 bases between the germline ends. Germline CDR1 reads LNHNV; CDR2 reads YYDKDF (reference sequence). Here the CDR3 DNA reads TGTGCCACCAGCAGAGCCCTTGATCAAGAGACCCAGTACTTC. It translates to CATSRALDQETQYF.

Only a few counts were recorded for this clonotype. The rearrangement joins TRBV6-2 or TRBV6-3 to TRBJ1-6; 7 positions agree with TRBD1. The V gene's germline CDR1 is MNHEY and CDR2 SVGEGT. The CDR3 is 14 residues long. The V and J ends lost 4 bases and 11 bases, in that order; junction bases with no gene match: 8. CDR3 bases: TGTGCCAGCAGTTCTTACATCGGACAGGCACCCCTCCACTTT. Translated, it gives CASSSYIGQAPLHF.

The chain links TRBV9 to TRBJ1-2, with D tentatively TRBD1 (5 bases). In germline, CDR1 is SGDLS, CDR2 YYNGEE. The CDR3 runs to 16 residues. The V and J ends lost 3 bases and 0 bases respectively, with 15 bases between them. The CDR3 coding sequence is TGTGCCAGCAGCGGACGGCAGGACAAAGCTAACTATGGCTACACCTTC. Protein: CASSGRQDKANYGYTF.

The CDR3 nucleotides are TGCGCCAGCAGTCAATCGCGGCTAGCGGGGGAAAGGGATACGCAGTATTTT. Protein product: CASSQSRLAGERDTQYF. The chain links TRBV23-1 to TRBJ2-3; TRBD2 aligns across 10 bases. TRBV23-1 is an open reading frame whose function is uncertain. CDR3 length equals 17 residues. J lost 6 bases, V lost 0 bases, and 9 bases had no gene match.

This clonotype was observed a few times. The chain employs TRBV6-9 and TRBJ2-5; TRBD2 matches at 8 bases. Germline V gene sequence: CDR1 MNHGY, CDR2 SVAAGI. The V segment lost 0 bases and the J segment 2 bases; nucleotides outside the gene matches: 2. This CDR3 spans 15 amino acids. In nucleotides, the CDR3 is TGTGCCAGCAGTTATTCACGGGGGGGGCAAGAGACCCAGTACTTC. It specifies CASSYSRGGQETQYF.

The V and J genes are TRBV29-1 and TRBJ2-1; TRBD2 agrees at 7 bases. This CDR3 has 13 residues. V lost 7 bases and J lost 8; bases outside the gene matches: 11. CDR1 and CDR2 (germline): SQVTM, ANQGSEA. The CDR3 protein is CSAVFSAGDEQFF. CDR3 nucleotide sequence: TGCAGCGCTGTGTTTTCGGCGGGAGATGAGCAGTTCTTC.

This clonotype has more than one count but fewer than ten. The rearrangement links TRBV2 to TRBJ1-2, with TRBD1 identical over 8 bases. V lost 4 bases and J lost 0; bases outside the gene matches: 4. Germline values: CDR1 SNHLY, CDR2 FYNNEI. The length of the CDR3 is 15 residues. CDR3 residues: CASSAGTGTNYGYTF. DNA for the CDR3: TGTGCCAGCAGTGCCGGGACAGGAACTAACTATGGCTACACCTTC.